This entry concerns a single TCR beta chain. Antigen: not known. The data belong to a study of cytomegalovirus exposure and HLA in healthy donors. Study findings and constraints: Most likely, a cluster of highly shared sequence variants arose as a sequencing artifact. Being productive about 87% or about 30% of the time was typical of most TCR beta V segments in an earlier analysis.

This CDR3 comprises 14 residues. V was trimmed by 6 bases and J by 2 bases, leaving 14 bases between them. The germline gives CDR1 ENHRY, CDR2 SYGVKD. The PCR used 60 Vbeta and 13 Jbeta primers. TCRdb keeps only in-frame clones here, not all; method: immunoSEQ multiplex PCR. The sample comprises nearly 110,000 clones, 71% of which are singletons, and over 2.5% rests with the top ten. The chain is built from TRBV10-3 and TRBJ2-7; D perhaps matches TRBD1 (5 bases). The clonotype originates from a female donor in good health and CMV-seronegative. The sample consisted of PBMCs. The CDR3, as DNA: TGTGCCATCAGACGGCTTGACAGCCCCTACGAGCAGTACTTC. The encoded protein is CAIRRLDSPYEQYF.